This T cell receptor (beta chain) emerged from a study of CD8 T cells in ankylosing spondylitis. CDR1 and CDR2 (germline): SNHLY, FYNNEI. The germline V and J ends were trimmed by 7 bases and 2 bases, with 11 bases remaining between them. There are 13 residues in the CDR3. In TCRdb, the 5' RACE reads were re-called with MiXCR into one record per CDR3 protein. The repertoire holds roughly 180,000 distinct CDR3 sequences, over 10% seen once, with 16% in the top ten. Sequencing used blood, either unsorted or a sorted T cell fraction (not recorded which). The TCR originated in a male donor with ankylosing spondylitis or in good health (not recorded which). The V gene is TRBV2, the J gene TRBJ1-2; a weak D match, TRBD1 (5 bases). For the CDR3, the DNA is TGTGCCAGCACCCTGTCAGGGAACTATGGCTACACCTTC. It encodes CASTLSGNYGYTF. The full variable domain, completed using reference TRBV2 and TRBJ1-2, is EPEVTQTPSHQVTQMGQEVILRCVPISNHLYFYWYRQILGQKVEFLVSFYNNEISEKSEIFDDQFSVERPDGSNFTLKIRSTKLEDSAMYFCASTLSGNYGYTFGSGTRLTVV.